The clone carrying this T cell receptor beta chain was picked up a small number of times. All donors came from Russia, were Caucasian and healthy, and spanned ages about 6 to 90. Total RNA extracted from each sample amounted to at least 5.5 micrograms. These data originate in a study of blood T cells in healthy people across ages. Germline CDR1 is MDHEN and CDR2 is SYDVKM. CDR3 size: 13 residues. J was trimmed by 11 bases and V by 5 bases; bases with no gene match: 11. Combining a sample-barcoded 5' primer with a J-beta primer mix, a second PCR ran for roughly 6 to 12 cycles. From each sample, at least 3 million paired-end reads containing CDR3 were obtained. TCRdb called the 5' RACE reads again in MiXCR, with one record for every CDR3 protein. The profile shows about 800,000 distinct CDR3 sequences, 55% to 70% of them singletons.

The V call is TRBV28, the J call TRBJ1-2; 7 nucleotides align to TRBD1. The sample was blood. This sequence was found in a man aged 25-45 years in good health. DNA of the CDR3: TGTGCCAGCAGTAGAGGACAGGAGCTTAAGTACACCTTC. It encodes CASSRGQELKYTF.